These 6 T cell receptor beta chains came from one sample sequenced in a study of T-cell reconstitution after alpha-beta-depleted transplantation in children. Preparation of the TCRbeta library used unique molecular identifiers. TCRdb re-called the PCR reads with MiXCR, one entry per CDR3 protein. This sample yields a few hundred thousand distinct CDR3 sequences, of which roughly 14% are seen a single time; around 4% belongs to the top ten. The sequencing used PBMCs, collected from the stem cell graft. All receptors derive from a human donor who donated a stem cell graft to a child with Fanconi anemia.

This clonotype was detected many times. The V call is TRBV12-3 or TRBV12-4, the J call TRBJ1-5; D is undetermined. This CDR3 has 15 residues. The V end was cut by 4 bases, the J end by 4 bases, with 14 bases between. In nucleotides, the CDR3 is TGTGCCAGCAGTTCGGGCTTCGGGTCAAATCAGCCCCAGCATTTT. Translated, it gives CASSSGFGSNQPQHF.

This clonotype was seen at least ten times. This chain connects TRBV6-2 or TRBV6-3 to TRBJ2-1; D is undetermined. Germline V gives CDR1 MNHEY, CDR2 SVGEGT. The CDR3 length is 12 residues. V was trimmed by 5 bases and J by 10 bases, leaving 12 bases between them. The CDR3 protein is CASSTRVGEQFF. The CDR3, as DNA: TGTGCCAGCAGTACACGAGTGGGCGAGCAGTTCTTC.

This clonotype was detected many times. The chain employs TRBV5-1 and TRBJ2-2, with D perhaps matching TRBD1 or TRBD2 (5 bases each). There are 16 residues in the CDR3. The germline CDR1 and CDR2 sequences are SGHRS and YFSETQ. Trimming removed 1 base at V and 7 bases at J, with 17 bases between. This chain's CDR3 is CASSLSPGRGGGELFF. The CDR3 nucleotides are TGCGCCAGCAGCTTGAGTCCGGGTCGGGGCGGCGGGGAGCTGTTTTTT.

This clonotype was seen a few times. This sequence joins TRBV5-1 and TRBJ2-5; D perhaps matches TRBD2 (5 bases). The CDR3 loop spans 15 amino acids. Germline CDR1 SGHRS, CDR2 YFSETQ. The V end lost 4 bases, the J end lost 1 base, and 14 bases lay between the germline ends. The CDR3 nucleotides are TGCGCCAGCAGCCGGGGTTCGGGATTCCAAGAGACCCAGTACTTC. Translation: CASSRGSGFQETQYF.

This clonotype was seen a handful of times. V and J are TRBV5-6 and TRBJ2-3; D may be TRBD1 or TRBD2 (6 bases each). The V gene lost 0 bases and the J gene lost 1 base, with 12 bases spanning the gap. This CDR3 has 16 residues. Germline assignment: CDR1 SGHDT and CDR2 YYEEEE. CDR3 sequence (DNA): TGTGCCAGCAGCTTGGGGGGGGCGATCGGCACAGATACGCAGTATTTT. Translated: CASSLGGAIGTDTQYF.

This clonotype was seen repeatedly, ten times or more. The chain joins TRBV15 to TRBJ2-1; TRBD2 might be the D (5 bases). Germline lookup yields CDR1 LNHNV and CDR2 YYDKDF (reference sequence). Between the trimmed V and J ends, which lost 6 bases and 5 bases, there was a span of 17 bases. The CDR3 totals 15 residues. The CDR3 reads CATSTHGELDNEQFF. The CDR3 coding sequence is TGTGCCACCAGTACCCACGGGGAGCTTGACAATGAGCAGTTCTTC.